Presented here are 6 T cell receptor beta chains from one specimen sequenced in a study of blood T cells in healthy people across ages (dated by TCRdb to between 2014 and 2016). To prepare the library, 5' RACE was applied. The sample was run on an Illumina HiSeq 2500. The second PCR ran for roughly 7 to 12 cycles and used a J-beta primer mix along with a sample-barcoded 5' primer. TCRdb's own reprocessing of the public reads used fastp at Q25 and MiXCR and kept productive beta chains. Each entry is one CDR3 protein sequence, shown with its most common DNA and genes. Here the sample has hundreds of thousands of distinct CDR3 sequences; 20% to 30% occur a single time. The ten biggest clones cover approximately 2.9% of the sample. These same records also appear under a second study, on T cells of mothers and their children.

Sequencing was done on a sample of blood. The receptors were sampled from a boy between 5 and 17 years old in good health.

Only a few counts were recorded for this clonotype. The chain recombines TRBV6-5 with TRBJ1-3; no firm D call. V lost 6 bases and J lost 0, with 12 bases in between. Germline loops: CDR1 MNHEY, CDR2 SVGAGI. The CDR3 is 15 amino acids. CDR3 DNA sequence: TGTGCCAGCAGCCCCCACGAGGGCTCTGGAAACACCATATATTTT. Its translation: CASSPHEGSGNTIYF.

The genes are TRBV28 and TRBJ1-6, with D perhaps TRBD1 (6 bases). The length of the CDR3 is 15 residues. Germline V lookup: CDR1 MDHEN, CDR2 SYDVKM. V lost 7 bases and J 1 base, leaving 11 bases between the germline ends. CDR3 loop: CASKGDGSYNSPLHF. The CDR3 nucleotides read TGTGCCAGCAAGGGGGACGGGTCCTATAATTCACCCCTCCACTTT.

The rearrangement joins TRBV24-1 to TRBJ2-2; 7 bases fit TRBD1. V gave up 1 base and J gave up 4 bases; unmatched junction bases: 8. From germline, CDR1 is KGHDR and CDR2 SFDVKD. This CDR3 is 17 amino acids long. CDR3 sequence (DNA): TGTGCCACCAGTGATTTCGACAGGGCTTTGGGCACCGGGGAGCTGTTTTTT. As protein: CATSDFDRALGTGELFF.

This clonotype was counted between two and nine times. The chain employs TRBV7-3 and TRBJ1-4; 9 bases agree with TRBD1. The CDR3 consists of 15 residues. The germline CDR1 and CDR2 sequences are SGHTA and FQGTGA. Trimming cost V 3 bases and J 3 bases; bases outside gene matches: 2. The CDR3 protein is CASSLGQGPNEKLFF. CDR3 bases: TGTGCCAGCAGCTTGGGACAGGGTCCTAATGAAAAACTGTTTTTT.

This chain connects TRBV27 to TRBJ1-1; the D is unclear. This CDR3 contains 16 residues. V lost 5 bases to trimming and J lost 5 bases, with 21 bases between them. Per the germline V gene, CDR1 is MNHEY and CDR2 is SMNVEV (reference sequence). Here the CDR3 reads CASSLYPGPTGTEAFF. The CDR3 DNA reads as TGTGCCAGCAGTCTCTACCCCGGACCGACCGGTACTGAAGCTTTCTTT.

The chain links TRBV12-3 or TRBV12-4 to TRBJ2-7; perhaps TRBD2 as D (6 bases). V gave up 1 base and J gave up 7 bases, with 14 bases separating them. The CDR3 totals 14 residues. CDR3 sequence: CASSLGFGGREQYF. The CDR3 coding sequence is TGTGCCAGCAGTTTAGGGTTCGGGGGTCGTGAGCAGTACTTC.